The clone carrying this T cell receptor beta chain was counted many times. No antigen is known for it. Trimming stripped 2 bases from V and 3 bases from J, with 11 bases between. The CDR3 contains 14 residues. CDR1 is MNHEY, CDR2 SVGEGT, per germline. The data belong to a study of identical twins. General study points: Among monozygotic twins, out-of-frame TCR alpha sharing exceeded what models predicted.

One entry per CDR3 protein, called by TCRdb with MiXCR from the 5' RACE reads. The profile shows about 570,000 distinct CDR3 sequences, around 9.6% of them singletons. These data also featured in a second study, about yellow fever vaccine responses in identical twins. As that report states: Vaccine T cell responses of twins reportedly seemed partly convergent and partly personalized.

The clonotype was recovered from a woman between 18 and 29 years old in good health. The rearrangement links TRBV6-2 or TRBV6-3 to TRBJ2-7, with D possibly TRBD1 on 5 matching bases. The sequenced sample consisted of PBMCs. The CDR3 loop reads CASSYEDKSYEQYF. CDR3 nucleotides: TGTGCCAGCAGTTACGAGGACAAAAGCTACGAGCAGTACTTC.